This TCR beta chain was observed in a study of early T cells in non-severe SARS-CoV-2 infection. Study information: The study sequenced bulk RNA from unsorted whole blood, with chains unpaired.

V lost 3 bases and J 5 bases, leaving 10 bases between the germline ends. Per the germline V gene, CDR1 is KGHSH and CDR2 is LQKENI. The length of the CDR3 is 13 residues. The TCR library protocol attached unique molecular identifiers to the individual cDNA molecules. TCRdb redid the calling of the 5' RACE reads with MiXCR, one entry per CDR3 protein. The sample shows about 64,000 distinct CDR3 sequences, over 9% of them seen only once. Study outcomes and limitations: Using VDJdb, the matching emphasized anti-spike CD8 responses while missing private and CD4 specificities.

In this sample, this clonotype turned up many times. Its antigen is not known. This receptor was obtained from an adult who was a healthcare worker with PCR-confirmed SARS-CoV-2 infection or an uninfected control (not recorded which). The rearrangement uses TRBV18 and TRBJ1-2; D uncertain. The sequenced sample was whole blood, obtained at baseline. The CDR3 sequence: CASSPPGPYGYTF. The CDR3 coding sequence is TGTGCCAGCTCACCCCCCGGTCCTTATGGCTACACCTTC.